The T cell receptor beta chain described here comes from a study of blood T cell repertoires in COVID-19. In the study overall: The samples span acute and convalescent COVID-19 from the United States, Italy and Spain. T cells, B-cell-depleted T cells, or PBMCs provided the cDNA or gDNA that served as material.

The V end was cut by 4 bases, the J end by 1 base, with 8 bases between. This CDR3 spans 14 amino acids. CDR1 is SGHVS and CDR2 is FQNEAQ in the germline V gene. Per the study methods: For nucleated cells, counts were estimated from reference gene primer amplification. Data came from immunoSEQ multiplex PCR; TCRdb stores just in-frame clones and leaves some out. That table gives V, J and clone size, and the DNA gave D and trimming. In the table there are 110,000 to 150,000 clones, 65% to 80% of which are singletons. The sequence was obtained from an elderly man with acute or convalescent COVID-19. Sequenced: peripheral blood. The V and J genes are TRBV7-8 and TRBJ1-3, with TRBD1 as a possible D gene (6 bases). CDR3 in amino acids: CASSSGHSGNTIYF. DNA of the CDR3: TGTGCCAGCAGCTCGGGACATTCTGGAAACACCATATATTTT.